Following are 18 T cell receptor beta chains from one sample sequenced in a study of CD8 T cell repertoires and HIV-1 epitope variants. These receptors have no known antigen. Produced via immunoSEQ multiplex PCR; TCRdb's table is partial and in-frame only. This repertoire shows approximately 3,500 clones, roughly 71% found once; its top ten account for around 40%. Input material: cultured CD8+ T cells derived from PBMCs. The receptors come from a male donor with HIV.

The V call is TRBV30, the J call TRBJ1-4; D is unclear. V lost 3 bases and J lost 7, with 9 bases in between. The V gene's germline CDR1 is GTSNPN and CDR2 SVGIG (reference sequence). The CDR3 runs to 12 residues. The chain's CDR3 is CAWRTEGEKLFF. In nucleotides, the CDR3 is TGTGCCTGGAGGACGGAGGGTGAAAAACTGTTTTTT.

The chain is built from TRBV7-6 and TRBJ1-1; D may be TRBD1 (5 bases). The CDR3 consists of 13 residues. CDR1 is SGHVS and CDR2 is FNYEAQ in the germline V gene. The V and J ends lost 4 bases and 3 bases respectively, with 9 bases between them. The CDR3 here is CASSSDRYTEAFF. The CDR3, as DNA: TGTGCCAGCAGCTCCGACAGATACACTGAAGCTTTCTTT.

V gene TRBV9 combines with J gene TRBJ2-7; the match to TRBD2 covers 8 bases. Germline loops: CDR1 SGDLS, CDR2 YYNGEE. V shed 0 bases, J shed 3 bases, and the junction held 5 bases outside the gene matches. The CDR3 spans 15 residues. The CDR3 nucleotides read TGTGCCAGCAGCGTAGCGGTTAGCGGGATCTACGAGCAGTACTTC. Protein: CASSVAVSGIYEQYF.

The CDR3 DNA reads TGTGCCAGTAGTATAGCGGGTGGTTCCTACGAGCAGTACTTC. Amino acid sequence: CASSIAGGSYEQYF. The V and J genes are TRBV19 and TRBJ2-7, with no clear D. There are 14 residues in the CDR3. Trimming removed 1 base at V and 1 base at J, with 8 bases between. Germline CDR1 and CDR2: LNHDA and SQIVND (reference sequence).

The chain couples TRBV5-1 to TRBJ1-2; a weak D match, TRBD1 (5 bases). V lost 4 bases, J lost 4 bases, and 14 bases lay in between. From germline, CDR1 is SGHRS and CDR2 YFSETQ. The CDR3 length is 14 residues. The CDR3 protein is CASSPRDRLYGYTF. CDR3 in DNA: TGCGCCAGCAGCCCCCGGGACCGCCTCTATGGCTACACCTTC.

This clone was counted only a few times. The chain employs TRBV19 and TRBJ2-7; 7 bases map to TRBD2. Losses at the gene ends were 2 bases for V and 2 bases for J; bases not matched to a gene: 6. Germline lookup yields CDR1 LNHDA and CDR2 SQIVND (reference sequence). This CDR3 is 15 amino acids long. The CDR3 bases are TGTGCCAGTAGTATAATCACGGGGGGAACCTACGAGCAGTACTTC. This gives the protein CASSIITGGTYEQYF.

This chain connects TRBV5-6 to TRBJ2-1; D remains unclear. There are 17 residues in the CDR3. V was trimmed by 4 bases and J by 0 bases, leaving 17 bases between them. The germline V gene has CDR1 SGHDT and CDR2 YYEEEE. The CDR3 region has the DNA TGTGCCAGCAGCCCGTCGAAGGGTGCCCTCTCCTACAATGAGCAGTTCTTC. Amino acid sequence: CASSPSKGALSYNEQFF. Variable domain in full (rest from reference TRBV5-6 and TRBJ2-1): DAGVTQSPTHLIKTRGQQVTLRCSPKSGHDTVSWYQQALGQGPQFIFQYYEEEERQRGNFPDRFSGHQFPNYSSELNVNALLLGDSALYLCASSPSKGALSYNEQFFGPGTRLTVL.

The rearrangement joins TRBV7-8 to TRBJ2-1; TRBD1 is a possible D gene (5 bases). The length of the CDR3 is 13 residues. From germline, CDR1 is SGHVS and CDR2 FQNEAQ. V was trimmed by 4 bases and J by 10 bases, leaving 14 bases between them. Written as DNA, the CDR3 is TGTGCCAGCAGCTCTCAGACAGCTATGGAGCAGTTCTTC. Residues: CASSSQTAMEQFF.

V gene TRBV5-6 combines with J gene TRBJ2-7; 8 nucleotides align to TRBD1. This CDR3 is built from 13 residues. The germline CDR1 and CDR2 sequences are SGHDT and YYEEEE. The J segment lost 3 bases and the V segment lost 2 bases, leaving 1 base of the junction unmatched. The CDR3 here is CASSLQGDYEQYF. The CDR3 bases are TGTGCCAGCAGCTTACAGGGGGACTACGAGCAGTACTTC.

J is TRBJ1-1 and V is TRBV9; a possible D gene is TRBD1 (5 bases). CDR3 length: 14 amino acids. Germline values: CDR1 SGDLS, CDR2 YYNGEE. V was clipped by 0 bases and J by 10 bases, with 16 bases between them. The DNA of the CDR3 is TGTGCCAGCAGCGTAGGGGGGTCTACCGGCGGAGCTTTCTTT. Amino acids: CASSVGGSTGGAFF.

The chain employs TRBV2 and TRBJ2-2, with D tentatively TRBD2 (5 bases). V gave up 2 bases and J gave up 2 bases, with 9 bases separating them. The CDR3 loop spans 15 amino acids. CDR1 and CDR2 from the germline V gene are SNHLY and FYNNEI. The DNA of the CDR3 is TGTGCCAGCAGTGAAAAGAGGGCAAACACCGGGGAGCTGTTTTTT. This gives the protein CASSEKRANTGELFF.

The CDR3 region is CASSRTSGGRETQYF. For the CDR3, the DNA is TGTGCCAGCAGTCGGACTAGCGGGGGGCGGGAGACCCAGTACTTC. The V and J genes are TRBV6-5 and TRBJ2-5, with 14 bases lining up with TRBD2. CDR1 is MNHEY and CDR2 is SVGAGI in the germline V gene. V was pared by 5 bases and J by 5 bases, with 4 bases of the junction left unmatched. The CDR3 runs to 15 residues.

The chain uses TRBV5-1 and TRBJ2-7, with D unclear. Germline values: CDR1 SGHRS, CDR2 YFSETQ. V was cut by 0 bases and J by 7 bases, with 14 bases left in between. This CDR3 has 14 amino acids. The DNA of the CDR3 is TGCGCCAGCAGCTTGGGTGGGGAATACTCGGAGCAGTACTTC. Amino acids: CASSLGGEYSEQYF.

The CDR3 region has the DNA TGTGCCAGCAGTTTATCCGGCGCCGGTGGCTACACCTTC. This gives the protein CASSLSGAGGYTF. The V call is TRBV28, the J call TRBJ1-2; unclear D gene. The CDR3 covers 13 residues. The V gene's germline CDR1 is MDHEN and CDR2 SYDVKM. V lost 1 base to trimming and J lost 7 bases, with 10 bases between them.

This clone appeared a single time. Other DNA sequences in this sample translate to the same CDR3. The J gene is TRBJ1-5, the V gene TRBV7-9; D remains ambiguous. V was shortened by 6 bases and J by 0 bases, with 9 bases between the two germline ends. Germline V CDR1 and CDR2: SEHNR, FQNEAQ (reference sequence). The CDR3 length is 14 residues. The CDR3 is CASSPSYSNQPQHF. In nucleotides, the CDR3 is TGTGCCAGCAGTCCGTCCTATAGCAATCAGCCCCAGCATTTT.

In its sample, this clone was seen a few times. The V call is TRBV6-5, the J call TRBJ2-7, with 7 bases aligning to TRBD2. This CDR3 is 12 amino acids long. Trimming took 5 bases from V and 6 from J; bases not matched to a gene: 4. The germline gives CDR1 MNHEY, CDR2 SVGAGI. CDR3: CASSAGTIEQYF. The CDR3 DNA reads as TGTGCCAGCAGTGCGGGGACTATCGAGCAGTACTTC.

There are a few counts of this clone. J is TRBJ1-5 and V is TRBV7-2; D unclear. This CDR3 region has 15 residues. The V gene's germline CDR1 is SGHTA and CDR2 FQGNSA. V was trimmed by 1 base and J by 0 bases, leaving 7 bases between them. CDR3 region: CASSLEGYSNQPQHF. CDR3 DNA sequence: TGTGCCAGCAGCTTAGAAGGTTATAGCAATCAGCCCCAGCATTTT.

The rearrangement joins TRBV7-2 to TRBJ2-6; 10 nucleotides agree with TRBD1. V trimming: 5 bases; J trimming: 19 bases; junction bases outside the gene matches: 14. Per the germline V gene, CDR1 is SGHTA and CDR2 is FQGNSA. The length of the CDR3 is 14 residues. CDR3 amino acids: CASSQGRRTGGFTF. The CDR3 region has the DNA TGTGCCAGCAGCCAAGGTCGGCGGACAGGGGGGTTTACTTTC.